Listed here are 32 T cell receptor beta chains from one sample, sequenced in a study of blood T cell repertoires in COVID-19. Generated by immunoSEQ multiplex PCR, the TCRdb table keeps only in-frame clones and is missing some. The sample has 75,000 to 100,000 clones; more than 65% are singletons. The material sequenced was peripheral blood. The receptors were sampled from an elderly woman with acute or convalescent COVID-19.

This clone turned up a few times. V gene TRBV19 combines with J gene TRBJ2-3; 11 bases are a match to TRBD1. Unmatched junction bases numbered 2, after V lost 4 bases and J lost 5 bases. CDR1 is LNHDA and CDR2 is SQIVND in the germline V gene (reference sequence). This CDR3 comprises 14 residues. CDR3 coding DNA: TGTGCCAGTAGTAAGGGACAGGGGGGAGATACGCAGTATTTT. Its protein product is CASSKGQGGDTQYF.

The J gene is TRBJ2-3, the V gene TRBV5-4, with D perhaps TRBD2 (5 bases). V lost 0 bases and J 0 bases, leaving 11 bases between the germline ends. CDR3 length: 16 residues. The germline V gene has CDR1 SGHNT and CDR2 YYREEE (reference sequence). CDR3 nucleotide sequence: TGTGCCAGCAGCTTGGGGGGTAGCGTTAGCACAGATACGCAGTATTTT. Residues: CASSLGGSVSTDTQYF.

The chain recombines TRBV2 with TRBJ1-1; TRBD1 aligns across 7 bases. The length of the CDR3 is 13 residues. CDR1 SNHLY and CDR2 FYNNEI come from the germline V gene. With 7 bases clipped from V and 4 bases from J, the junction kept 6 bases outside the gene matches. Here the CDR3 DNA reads TGTGCCAGCACATTACAGGGGCGCACTGAAGCTTTCTTT. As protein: CASTLQGRTEAFF.

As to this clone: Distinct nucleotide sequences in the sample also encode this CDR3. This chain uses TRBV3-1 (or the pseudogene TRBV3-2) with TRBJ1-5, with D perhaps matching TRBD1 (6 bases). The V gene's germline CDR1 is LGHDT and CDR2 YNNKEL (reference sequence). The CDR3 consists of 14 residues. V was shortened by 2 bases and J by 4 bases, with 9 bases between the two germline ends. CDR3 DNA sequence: TGTGCCAGCAGCCAATCTACAGGGAATCAGCCCCAGCATTTT. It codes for CASSQSTGNQPQHF.

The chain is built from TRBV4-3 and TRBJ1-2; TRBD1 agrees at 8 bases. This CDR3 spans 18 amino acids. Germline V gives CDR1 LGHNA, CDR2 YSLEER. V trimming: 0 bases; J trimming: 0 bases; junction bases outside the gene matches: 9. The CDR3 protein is CASSQEGTGGYPNYGYTF. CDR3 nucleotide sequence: TGCGCCAGCAGCCAAGAAGGAACAGGGGGGTATCCTAACTATGGCTACACCTTC.

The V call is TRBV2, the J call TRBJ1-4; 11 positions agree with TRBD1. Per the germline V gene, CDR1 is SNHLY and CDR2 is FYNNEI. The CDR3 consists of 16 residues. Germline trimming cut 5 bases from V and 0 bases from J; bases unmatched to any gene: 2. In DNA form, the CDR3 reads TGTGCCAGCAGTCGGGACAGGGGGGCAACTAATGAAAAACTGTTTTTT. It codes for CASSRDRGATNEKLFF.

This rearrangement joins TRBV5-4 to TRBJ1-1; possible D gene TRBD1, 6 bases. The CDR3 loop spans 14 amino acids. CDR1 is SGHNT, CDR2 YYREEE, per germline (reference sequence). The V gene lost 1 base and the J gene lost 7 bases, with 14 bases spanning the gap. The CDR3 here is CASSLRGHSGEAFF. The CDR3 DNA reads TGTGCCAGCAGCTTGAGGGGACACTCAGGTGAAGCTTTCTTT.

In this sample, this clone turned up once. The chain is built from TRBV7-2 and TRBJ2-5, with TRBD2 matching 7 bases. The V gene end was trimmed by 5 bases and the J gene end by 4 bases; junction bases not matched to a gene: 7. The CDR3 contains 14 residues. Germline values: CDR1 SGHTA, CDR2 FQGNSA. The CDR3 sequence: CASSGAGWGETQYF. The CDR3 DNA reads TGTGCCAGCAGCGGAGCGGGGTGGGGAGAGACCCAGTACTTC.

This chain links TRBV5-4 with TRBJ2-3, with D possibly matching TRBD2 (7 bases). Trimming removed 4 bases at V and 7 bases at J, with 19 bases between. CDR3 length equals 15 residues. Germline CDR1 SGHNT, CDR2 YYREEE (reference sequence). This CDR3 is CASSTGGGGAYTQYF. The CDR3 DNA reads TGTGCCAGCAGCACCGGTGGGGGGGGCGCCTATACGCAGTATTTT.

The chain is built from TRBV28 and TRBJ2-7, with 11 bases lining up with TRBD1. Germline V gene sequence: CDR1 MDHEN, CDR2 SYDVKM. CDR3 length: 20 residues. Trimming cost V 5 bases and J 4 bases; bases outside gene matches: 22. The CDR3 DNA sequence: TGTGCCAGCAGTGGAGCCGGGACAGGGGGACGGGGGCTCCATCGTTACGAGCAGTACTTC. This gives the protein CASSGAGTGGRGLHRYEQYF.

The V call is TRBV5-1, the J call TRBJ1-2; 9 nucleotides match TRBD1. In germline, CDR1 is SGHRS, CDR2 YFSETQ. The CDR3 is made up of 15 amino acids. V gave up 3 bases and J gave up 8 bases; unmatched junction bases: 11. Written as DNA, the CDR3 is TGCGCCAGCAGCTCAACCGGGACAGGGTATCGAGGCTACACCTTC. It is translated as CASSSTGTGYRGYTF.

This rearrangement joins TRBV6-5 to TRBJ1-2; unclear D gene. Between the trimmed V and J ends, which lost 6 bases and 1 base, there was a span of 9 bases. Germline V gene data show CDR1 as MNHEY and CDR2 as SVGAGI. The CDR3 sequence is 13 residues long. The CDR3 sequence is CASRKQYNYGYTF. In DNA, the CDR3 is TGTGCCAGCAGGAAACAGTATAACTATGGCTACACCTTC.

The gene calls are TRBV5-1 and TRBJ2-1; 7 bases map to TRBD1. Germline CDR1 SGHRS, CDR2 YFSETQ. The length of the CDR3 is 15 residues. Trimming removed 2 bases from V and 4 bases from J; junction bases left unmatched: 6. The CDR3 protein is CASSFRDRGYNEQFF. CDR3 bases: TGCGCCAGCAGCTTCAGGGACAGAGGATACAATGAGCAGTTCTTC.

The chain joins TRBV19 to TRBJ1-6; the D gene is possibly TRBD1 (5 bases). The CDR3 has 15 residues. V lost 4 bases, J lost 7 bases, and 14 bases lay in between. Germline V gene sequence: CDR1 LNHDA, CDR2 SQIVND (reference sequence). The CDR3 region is CASSTDSLGNSPLHF. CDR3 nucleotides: TGTGCCAGTAGTACAGACAGCCTAGGAAATTCACCCCTCCACTTT. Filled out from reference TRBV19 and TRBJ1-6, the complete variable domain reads DGGITQSPKYLFRKEGQNVTLSCEQNLNHDAMYWYRQDPGQGLRLIYYSQIVNDFQKGDIAEGYSVSREKKESFPLTVTSAQKNPTAFYLCASSTDSLGNSPLHFGNGTRLTVT.

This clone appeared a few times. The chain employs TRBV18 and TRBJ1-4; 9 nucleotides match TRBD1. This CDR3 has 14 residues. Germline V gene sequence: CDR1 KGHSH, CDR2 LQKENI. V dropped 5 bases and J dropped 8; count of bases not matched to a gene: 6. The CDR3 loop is CASSSRQGDEKLFF. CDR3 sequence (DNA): TGTGCCAGCTCATCCCGACAGGGGGACGAAAAACTGTTTTTT.

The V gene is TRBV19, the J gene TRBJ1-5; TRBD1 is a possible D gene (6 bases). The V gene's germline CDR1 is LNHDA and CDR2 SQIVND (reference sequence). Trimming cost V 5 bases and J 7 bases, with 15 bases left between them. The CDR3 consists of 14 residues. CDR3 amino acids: CASSLDSLNQPQHF. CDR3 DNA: TGTGCCAGTAGTTTGGACAGCCTCAACCAGCCCCAGCATTTT. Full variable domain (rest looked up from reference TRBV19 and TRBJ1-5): DGGITQSPKYLFRKEGQNVTLSCEQNLNHDAMYWYRQDPGQGLRLIYYSQIVNDFQKGDIAEGYSVSREKKESFPLTVTSAQKNPTAFYLCASSLDSLNQPQHFGDGTRLSIL.

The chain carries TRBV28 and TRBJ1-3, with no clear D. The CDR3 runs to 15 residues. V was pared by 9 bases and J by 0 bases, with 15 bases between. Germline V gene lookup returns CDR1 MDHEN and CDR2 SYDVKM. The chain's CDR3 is CASLQSGVSGNTIYF. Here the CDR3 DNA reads TGTGCCAGTCTCCAGAGCGGGGTCTCTGGAAACACCATATATTTT.

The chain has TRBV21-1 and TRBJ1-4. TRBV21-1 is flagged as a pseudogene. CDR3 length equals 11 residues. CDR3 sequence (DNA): TGTGCCAGCAGCAGTCGGGAAAAACTGTTTTTT. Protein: CASSSREKLFF.

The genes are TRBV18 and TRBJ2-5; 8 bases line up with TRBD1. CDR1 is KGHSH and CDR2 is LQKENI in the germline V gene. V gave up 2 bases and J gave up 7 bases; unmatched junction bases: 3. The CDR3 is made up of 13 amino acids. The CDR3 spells CASSPIGTGTQYF. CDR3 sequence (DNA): TGTGCCAGCTCACCAATAGGGACAGGGACCCAGTACTTC.

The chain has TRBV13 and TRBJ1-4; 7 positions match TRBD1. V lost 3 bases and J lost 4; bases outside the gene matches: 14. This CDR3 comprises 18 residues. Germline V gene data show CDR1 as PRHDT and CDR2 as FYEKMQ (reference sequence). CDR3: CASSLSGQAFTYNEKLFF. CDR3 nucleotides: TGTGCCAGCAGCTTGAGCGGACAGGCGTTCACCTATAATGAAAAACTGTTTTTT.

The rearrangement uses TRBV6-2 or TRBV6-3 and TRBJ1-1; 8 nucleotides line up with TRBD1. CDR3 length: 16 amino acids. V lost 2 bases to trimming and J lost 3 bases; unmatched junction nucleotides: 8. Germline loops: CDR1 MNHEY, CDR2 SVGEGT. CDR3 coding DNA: TGTGCCAGCAGTTACCGAGGACAGGGTGGGGACACTGAAGCTTTCTTT. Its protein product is CASSYRGQGGDTEAFF.

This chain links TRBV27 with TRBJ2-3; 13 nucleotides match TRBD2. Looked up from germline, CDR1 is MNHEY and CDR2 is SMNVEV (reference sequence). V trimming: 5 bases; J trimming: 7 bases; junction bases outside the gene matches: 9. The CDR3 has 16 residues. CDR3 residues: CASSTTSGGGGNTQYF. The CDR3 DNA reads TGTGCCAGCAGTACCACTAGCGGGGGGGGTGGAAATACGCAGTATTTT.

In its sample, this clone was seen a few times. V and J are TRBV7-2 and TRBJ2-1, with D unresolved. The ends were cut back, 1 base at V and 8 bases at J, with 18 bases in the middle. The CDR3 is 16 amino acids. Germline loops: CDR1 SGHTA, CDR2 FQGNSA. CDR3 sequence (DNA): TGTGCCAGCAGCTTAGATACCACGTCGGCCCGGGATGAGCAGTTCTTC. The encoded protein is CASSLDTTSARDEQFF.

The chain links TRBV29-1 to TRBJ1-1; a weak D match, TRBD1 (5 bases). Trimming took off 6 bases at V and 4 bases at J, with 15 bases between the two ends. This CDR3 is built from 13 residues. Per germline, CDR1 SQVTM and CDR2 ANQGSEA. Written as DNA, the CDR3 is TGCAGCGTCGCCGTTGACGGGGGCACTGAAGCTTTCTTT. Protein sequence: CSVAVDGGTEAFF. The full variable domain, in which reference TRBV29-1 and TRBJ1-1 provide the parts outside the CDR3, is SAVISQKPSRDICQRGTSLTIQCQVDSQVTMMFWYRQQPGQSLTLIATANQGSEATYESGFVIDKFPISRPNLTFSTLTVSNMSPEDSSIYLCSVAVDGGTEAFFGQGTRLTVV.

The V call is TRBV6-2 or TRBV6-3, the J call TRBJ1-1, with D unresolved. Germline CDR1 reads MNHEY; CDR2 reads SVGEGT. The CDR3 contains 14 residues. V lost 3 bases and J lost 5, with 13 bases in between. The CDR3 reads CASSYPGRGTEAFF. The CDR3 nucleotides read TGTGCCAGCAGTTATCCCGGGCGGGGAACTGAAGCTTTCTTT.

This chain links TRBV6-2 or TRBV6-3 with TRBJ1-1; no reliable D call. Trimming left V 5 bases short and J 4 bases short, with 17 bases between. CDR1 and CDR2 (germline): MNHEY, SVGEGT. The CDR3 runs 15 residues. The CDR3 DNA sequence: TGTGCCAGCAGTCCAGCCCGGGGAGGGATCACTGAAGCTTTCTTT. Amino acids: CASSPARGGITEAFF.

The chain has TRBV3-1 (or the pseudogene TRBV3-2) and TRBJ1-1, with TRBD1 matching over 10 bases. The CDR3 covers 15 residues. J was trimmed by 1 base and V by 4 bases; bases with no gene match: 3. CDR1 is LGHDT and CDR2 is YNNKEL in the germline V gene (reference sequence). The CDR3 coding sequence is TGTGCCAGCAGCCGGACAGGGGGACAGAACACTGAAGCTTTCTTT. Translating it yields CASSRTGGQNTEAFF.

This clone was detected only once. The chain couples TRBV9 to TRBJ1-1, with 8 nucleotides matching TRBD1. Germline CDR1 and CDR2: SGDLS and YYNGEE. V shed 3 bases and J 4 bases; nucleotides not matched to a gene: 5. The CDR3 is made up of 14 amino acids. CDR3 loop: CASSGLTGGTEAFF. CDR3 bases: TGTGCCAGCAGCGGTCTCACAGGGGGCACTGAAGCTTTCTTT.

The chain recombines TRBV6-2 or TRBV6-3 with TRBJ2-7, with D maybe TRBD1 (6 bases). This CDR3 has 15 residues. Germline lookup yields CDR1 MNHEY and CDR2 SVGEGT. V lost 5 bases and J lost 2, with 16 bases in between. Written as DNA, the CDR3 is TGTGCCAGCAGTGGGGGCTGGGCAGAAACCTACGAGCAGTACGTC. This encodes CASSGGWAETYEQYV.

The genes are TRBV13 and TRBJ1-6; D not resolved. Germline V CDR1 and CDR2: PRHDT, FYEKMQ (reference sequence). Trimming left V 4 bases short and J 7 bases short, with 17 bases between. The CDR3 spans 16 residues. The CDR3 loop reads CASSSDPLGSNSPLHF. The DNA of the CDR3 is TGTGCCAGCAGCTCGGACCCTTTAGGGAGCAATTCACCCCTCCACTTT.

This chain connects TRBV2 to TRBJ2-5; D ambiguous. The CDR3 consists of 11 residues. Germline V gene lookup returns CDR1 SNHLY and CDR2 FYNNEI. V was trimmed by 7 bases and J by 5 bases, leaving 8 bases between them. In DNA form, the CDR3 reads TGTGCCAGCATCTCAGCGGAGACCCAGTACTTC. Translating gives CASISAETQYF. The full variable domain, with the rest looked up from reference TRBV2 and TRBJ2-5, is EPEVTQTPSHQVTQMGQEVILRCVPISNHLYFYWYRQILGQKVEFLVSFYNNEISEKSEIFDDQFSVERPDGSNFTLKIRSTKLEDSAMYFCASISAETQYFGPGTRLLVL.

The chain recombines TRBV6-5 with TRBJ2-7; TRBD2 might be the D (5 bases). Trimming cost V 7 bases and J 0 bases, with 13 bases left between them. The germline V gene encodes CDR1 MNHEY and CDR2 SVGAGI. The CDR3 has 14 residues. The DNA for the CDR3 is TGTGCCAGCATCCGCGGGCCGAGCTCCTACGAGCAGTACTTC. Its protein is CASIRGPSSYEQYF.